This entry concerns a single T cell receptor (beta chain). This specimen belongs to a study of blood T cell repertoires in COVID-19. Study-wide background: Both acute and convalescent COVID-19 samples were obtained from the United States, Italy and Spain. In each case, the material was cDNA or gDNA derived from T cells, B-cell-depleted T cells, or PBMCs.

Germline V gives CDR1 SGHAT, CDR2 FQNNGV. The J segment lost 7 bases and the V segment lost 3 bases, leaving 4 bases of the junction unmatched. This CDR3 is built from 15 residues. The authors' processing: Reference gene primer amplification in the assay estimated nucleated cell counts. TCRdb's table, derived via immunoSEQ multiplex PCR, lists solely in-frame clones and lacks some. V, J and clone size derive from that table, while D and trimming were established from the DNA sequence. The data show 150,000 or so clones, around 85% seen once. Sequenced input: peripheral blood. The receptor was derived from a woman aged 70-85 years with acute or convalescent COVID-19. This sequence joins TRBV11-2 and TRBJ2-1; TRBD2 matches at 12 bases. As DNA, the CDR3 is TGTGCCAGCAGCTTGCGGACTAGCGGGGAGAATGAGCAGTTCTTC. Translated: CASSLRTSGENEQFF.